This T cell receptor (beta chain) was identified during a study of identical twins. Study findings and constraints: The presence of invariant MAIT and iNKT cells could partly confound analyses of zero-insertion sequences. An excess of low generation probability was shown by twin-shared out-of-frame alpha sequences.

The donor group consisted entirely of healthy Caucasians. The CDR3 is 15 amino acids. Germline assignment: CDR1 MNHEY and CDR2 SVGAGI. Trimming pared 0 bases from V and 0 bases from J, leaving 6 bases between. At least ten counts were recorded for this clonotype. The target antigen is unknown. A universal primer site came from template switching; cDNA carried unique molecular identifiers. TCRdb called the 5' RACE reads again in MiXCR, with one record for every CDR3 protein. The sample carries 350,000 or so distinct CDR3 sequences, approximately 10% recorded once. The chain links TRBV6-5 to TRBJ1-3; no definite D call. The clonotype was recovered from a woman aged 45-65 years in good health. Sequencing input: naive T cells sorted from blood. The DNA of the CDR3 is TGTGCCAGCAGTTACTCGCCACACTCTGGAAACACCATATATTTT. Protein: CASSYSPHSGNTIYF.